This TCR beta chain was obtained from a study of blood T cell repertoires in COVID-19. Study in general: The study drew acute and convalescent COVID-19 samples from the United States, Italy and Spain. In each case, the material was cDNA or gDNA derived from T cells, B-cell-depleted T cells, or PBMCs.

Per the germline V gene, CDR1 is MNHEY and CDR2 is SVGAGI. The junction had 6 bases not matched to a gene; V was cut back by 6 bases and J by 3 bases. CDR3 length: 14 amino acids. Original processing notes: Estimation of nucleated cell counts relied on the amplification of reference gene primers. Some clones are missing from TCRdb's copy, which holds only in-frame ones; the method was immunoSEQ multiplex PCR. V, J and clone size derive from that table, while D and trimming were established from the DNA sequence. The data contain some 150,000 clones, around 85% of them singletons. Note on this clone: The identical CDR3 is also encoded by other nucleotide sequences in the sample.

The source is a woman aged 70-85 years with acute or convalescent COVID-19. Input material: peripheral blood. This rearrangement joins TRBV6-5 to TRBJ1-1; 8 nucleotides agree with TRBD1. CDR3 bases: TGTGCCAGCAGAGCCGGACAGGGCGACACTGAAGCTTTCTTT. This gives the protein CASRAGQGDTEAFF.